This T cell receptor beta chain was captured by sequencing in a study of cytomegalovirus exposure and HLA in healthy donors. Whole-study results and caveats: In the 95 to 150 validation repertoires, about 94% of cluster scores exceeded 0, per a later analysis. Both high specificity and high sensitivity reportedly marked the classifier's diagnosis of cytomegalovirus status. The study listed 150 to 200 cytomegalovirus-associated TCR beta chains.

Among the approximately 130 subjects of the validation cohort, separate from the approximately 660-subject first cohort, were the donors. Of note for this clone: Its antigen is not identified.

Germline loops: CDR1 MGHRA, CDR2 YSYEKL. The CDR3 spans 16 residues. With 1 base removed from V and 9 bases from J, the gap between germline ends came to 19 bases. Method: immunoSEQ multiplex PCR; TCRdb's copy keeps in-frame clones and lacks some. There are 130,000 or so clones in the sample; roughly 89% occur only once, and 1% to 1.5% lies in the top ten. The source material was PBMCs. The receptor was derived from a woman in her late teens or twenties in good health and CMV-seronegative. The chain joins TRBV4-1 to TRBJ2-1; TRBD2 might be the D (7 bases). In DNA form, the CDR3 reads TGCGCCAGCAGCCAAGGGTATGGCGCGGGGGCGCGTGAGCAGTTCTTC. Translated: CASSQGYGAGAREQFF.